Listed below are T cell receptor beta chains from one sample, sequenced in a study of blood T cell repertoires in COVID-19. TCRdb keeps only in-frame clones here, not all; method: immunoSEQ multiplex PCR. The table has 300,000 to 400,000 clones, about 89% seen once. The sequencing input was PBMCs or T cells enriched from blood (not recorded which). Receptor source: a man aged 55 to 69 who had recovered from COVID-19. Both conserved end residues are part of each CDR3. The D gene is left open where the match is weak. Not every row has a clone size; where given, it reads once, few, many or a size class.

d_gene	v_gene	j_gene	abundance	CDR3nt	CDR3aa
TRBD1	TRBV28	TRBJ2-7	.	TGTGCCAGCAGAGGACAGGGCTACTACGAGCAGTACTTC	CASRGQGYYEQYF
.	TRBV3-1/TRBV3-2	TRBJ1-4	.	TGTGCCAGCAGCCAAGATTGGGCAGGGCTAAATGAAAAACTGTTTTTT	CASSQDWAGLNEKLFF
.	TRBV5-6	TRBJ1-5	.	TGTGCCAGCAGCTTGAATGGGGGCCTTGTCAATCAGCCCCAGCATTTT	CASSLNGGLVNQPQHF
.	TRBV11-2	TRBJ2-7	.	TGTGCCAGCAGCTTAGATCCAGGGACCTACGAGCAGTACTTC	CASSLDPGTYEQYF
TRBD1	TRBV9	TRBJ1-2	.	TGTGCCAGCAGCGTAGAGGGACAGGGGATACGTGGCTACACCTTC	CASSVEGQGIRGYTF
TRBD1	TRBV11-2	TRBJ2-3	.	TGTGCCAGCAGCTTAGTGGCAGGGGGCTTGATAGATACGCAGTATTTT	CASSLVAGGLIDTQYF
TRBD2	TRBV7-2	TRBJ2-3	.	TGTGCCAGCAGCTCATTAGCGGGGGGGTACACAGATACGCAGTATTTT	CASSSLAGGYTDTQYF
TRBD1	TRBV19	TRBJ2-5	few	TGTGCCAGTAGTACCGCGGGCCAGGGGGTTGAGACCCAGTACTTC	CASSTAGQGVETQYF
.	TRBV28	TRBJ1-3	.	TGTGCCAGCAATTACATCTTCGGAAACACCATATATTTT	CASNYIFGNTIYF
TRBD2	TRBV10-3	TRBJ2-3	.	TGTGCCATCAAGGGGACTAGCGGGACATTCACAGATACGCAGTATTTT	CAIKGTSGTFTDTQYF
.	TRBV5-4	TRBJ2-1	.	TGTGCCAGCAGCTCCACTAACACGAAAGGCTACAATGAGCAGTTCTTC	CASSSTNTKGYNEQFF
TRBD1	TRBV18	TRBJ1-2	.	TGTGCCAGCTCACCACAGGGGGCAGGGAGCTATGGCTACACCTTC	CASSPQGAGSYGYTF
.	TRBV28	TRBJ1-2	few	TGTGCCAGCAGTTTTATCACAGGCTATGGCTACACCTTC	CASSFITGYGYTF
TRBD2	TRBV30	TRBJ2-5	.	TGTGCCTGGGAGGTAGCGGGAGGGTACCAAGAGACCCAGTACTTC	CAWEVAGGYQETQYF
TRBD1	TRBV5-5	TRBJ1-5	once	TGTGCCAGCAGCTTTACAGGGGGCAATCAGCCCCAGCATTTT	CASSFTGGNQPQHF
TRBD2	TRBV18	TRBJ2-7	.	TGTGCCAGCTCACCTGGGACTAGCGAGCGAACCCCAGGAACCCGATTTACCTACGAGCAGTACTTC	CASSPGTSERTPGTRFTYEQYF
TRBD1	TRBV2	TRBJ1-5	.	TGTGCCAGCAGTTCGGACAGGGCCCTTAATCAGCCCCAGCATTTT	CASSSDRALNQPQHF
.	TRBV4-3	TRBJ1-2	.	TGCGCCAGCAGCCAAGAAGACAGGTTGAACTATGGCTACACCTTC	CASSQEDRLNYGYTF
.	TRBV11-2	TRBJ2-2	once	TGTGCCAGCAGCTTAGAGGTCGGTACAGGCGGGGAGCTGTTTTTT	CASSLEVGTGGELFF
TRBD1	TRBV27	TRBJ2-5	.	TGTGCCAGCAGTCGTCCGGGACAGGCGGAGACCCAGTACTTC	CASSRPGQAETQYF
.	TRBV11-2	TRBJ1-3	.	TGTGCCAGCAGCTTAGCACGGGGGAAGTCTGGAAACACCATATATTTT	CASSLARGKSGNTIYF
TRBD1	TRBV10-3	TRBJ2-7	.	TGTGCCATCAGTGAAGGTCAGGGGGCCTCCTACGAGCAGTACTTC	CAISEGQGASYEQYF